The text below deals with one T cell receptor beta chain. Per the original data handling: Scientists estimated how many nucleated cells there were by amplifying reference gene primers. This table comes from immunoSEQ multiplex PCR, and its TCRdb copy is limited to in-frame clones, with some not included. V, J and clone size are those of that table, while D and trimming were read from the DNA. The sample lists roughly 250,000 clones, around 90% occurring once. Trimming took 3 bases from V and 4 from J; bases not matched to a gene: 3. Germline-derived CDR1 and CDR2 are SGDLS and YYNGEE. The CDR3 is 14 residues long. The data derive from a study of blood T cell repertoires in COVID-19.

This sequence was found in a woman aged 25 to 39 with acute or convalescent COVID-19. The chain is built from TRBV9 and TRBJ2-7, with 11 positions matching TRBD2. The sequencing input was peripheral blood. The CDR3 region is CASSGTSGRYEQYF. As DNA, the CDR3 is TGTGCCAGCAGCGGGACTAGCGGGCGTTACGAGCAGTACTTC.